The source of this T cell receptor (beta chain) is a study of T cells after yellow fever vaccination. Across the whole study: Preparing low-cell-number fractions relied on SMART-Seq v4 Ultra Low Input. Study-wide findings and caveats: Weaker, the secondary response had a peak occurring faster, on day 5 versus 15.

Template switching by 5'RACE produced TCR cDNA, adding a universal primer site and UMIs. TCRdb re-called the 5' RACE reads through MiXCR, storing one row per CDR3 protein. Of a few hundred thousand distinct CDR3 sequences detected, around 3.9% appear once; the ten largest clones hold 20% to 30%. Trimming stripped 3 bases from V and 1 base from J, with 12 bases between. The CDR3 contains 15 residues. A note on this clonotype: As yet, its antigen is unknown.

Sequenced here: PBMCs, sampled on the day of the yellow fever booster vaccination. This chain joins TRBV12-3 or TRBV12-4 and TRBJ2-5; weak D call: TRBD1 (5 bases). The source is a man aged 18 to 30 who received the YFV17D yellow fever vaccine. In DNA form, the CDR3 reads TGTGCCAGCAGTTTTTTAAGGGGAAGCCAAGAGACCCAGTACTTC. It specifies CASSFLRGSQETQYF.